This T cell receptor (beta chain) is from a study of cytomegalovirus exposure and HLA in healthy donors. Study results and caveats: The number of N-insertions in an Asian-associated ancestry cluster was reportedly below the roughly 700-donor mean in a later analysis.

Researchers ran the PCR with 60 Vbeta and 13 Jbeta primers. Sequencing used immunoSEQ multiplex PCR; TCRdb keeps in-frame clones, though not all of them. Among around 44,000 clones listed, approximately 86% were seen once. Germline CDR1 and CDR2: SGHTS and YDEGEE. The CDR3 sequence is 15 residues long. V was pared by 4 bases and J by 5 bases, with 6 bases of the junction left unmatched. This clone came up a few times. The antigen is unknown. The chain recombines TRBV5-8 with TRBJ1-5; 10 bases are a match to TRBD1. This sequence originates from a woman in her forties in good health and CMV-seropositive. Material for sequencing was PBMCs. This CDR3 is CASSPRQGAYQPQHF. CDR3 nucleotide sequence: TGTGCCAGCAGCCCGAGACAGGGGGCATATCAGCCCCAGCATTTT.